These 29 T cell receptor beta chains came from one sample sequenced in a study of blood T cell repertoires in COVID-19 (TCRdb year 2020). Library generation was performed with the immunoSEQ multiplex PCR assay. Sourced from immuneACCESS, this table was stored by TCRdb with only in-frame sequences that have V and J called. A share of the clones is absent; for the studies checked, an unresolved V gene accounts for under half, and the remainder has no known explanation. The table for this sample lists under 150,000 clones; over 65% of them were counted only once. 7.5% to 10% of the sample belongs to the ten largest clones. The sample comprised peripheral blood. These receptors all come from a woman aged 40 to 50 with acute or convalescent COVID-19.

The V and J genes are TRBV3-1 (or the pseudogene TRBV3-2) and TRBJ1-2; 9 positions agree with TRBD1. Trimming at V came to 3 bases and at J to 6 bases, leaving 2 bases not matched to a gene. The CDR3 covers 13 residues. Germline CDR1 is LGHDT and CDR2 is YNNKEL (reference sequence). The CDR3 coding sequence is TGTGCCAGCAGCCATGGACAGGGGCATGGCTACACCTTC. As protein: CASSHGQGHGYTF.

The chain uses TRBV21-1 and TRBJ1-6. TRBV21-1 is tagged as a pseudogene. The CDR3 length is 17 residues. This chain's CDR3 is CASSKGEAVAYNSPLHF. The CDR3 DNA follows: TGTGCCAGCAGCAAAGGAGAGGCAGTGGCCTATAATTCACCCCTCCACTTT.

The V and J genes are TRBV5-8 and TRBJ2-2; TRBD2 aligns across 9 bases. After removal of 2 bases from V and 7 bases from J, the junction contained 6 bases not matched to a gene. Germline assignment: CDR1 SGHTS and CDR2 YDEGEE. The length of the CDR3 is 15 residues. The CDR3 nucleotides are TGTGCCAGCAGCTTATTTAGCGGGGGCCTCGGGGAGCTGTTTTTT. Translated: CASSLFSGGLGELFF.

This clone was detected ten times or more. This chain links TRBV30 with TRBJ2-7; D might be TRBD2 (6 bases). Trimming left V 2 bases short and J 3 bases short, with 17 bases between. The CDR3 runs to 15 residues. Germline CDR1 is GTSNPN and CDR2 is SVGIG (reference sequence). CDR3 bases: TGTGCCTGGAGTCCCCGGGGCCGGGGACTCTACGAGCAGTACTTC. Translated, it gives CAWSPRGRGLYEQYF.

A remark on this clone: This same CDR3 is encoded by further DNA sequences in the sample. The rearrangement uses TRBV30 and TRBJ2-3; no clear D gene. The CDR3 covers 15 residues. CDR1 GTSNPN and CDR2 SVGIG come from the germline V gene (reference sequence). The V and J ends lost 0 bases and 3 bases respectively, with 13 bases between them. CDR3 sequence: CAWSVRRGSTDTQYF. CDR3 bases: TGTGCCTGGAGTGTAAGGCGAGGATCTACAGATACGCAGTATTTT.

V is TRBV7-9 and J is TRBJ2-4, with TRBD2 matching over 7 bases. J lost 7 bases, V lost 1 base, and 4 bases had no gene match. The CDR3 is made up of 14 amino acids. The V gene's germline CDR1 is SEHNR and CDR2 FQNEAQ (reference sequence). CDR3 region: CASSLEGEGNIQYF. CDR3 bases: TGTGCCAGCAGCTTAGAAGGGGAGGGGAACATTCAGTACTTC.

This chain joins TRBV18 and TRBJ1-1; D is uncertain. Trimming took off 5 bases at V and 1 base at J, with 11 bases between the two ends. Germline V gene sequence: CDR1 KGHSH, CDR2 LQKENI. This CDR3 is 14 amino acids long. The CDR3 is CASSADPGNTEAFF. In DNA, the CDR3 is TGTGCCAGCTCAGCTGACCCAGGGAACACTGAAGCTTTCTTT.

This clone was counted only a few times. The V gene is TRBV11-2, the J gene TRBJ1-1; a weak D match, TRBD1 (5 bases). This CDR3 comprises 13 residues. Trimming shortened V by 5 bases and J by 5 bases, and 12 bases separated the two germline ends. The germline V gene has CDR1 SGHAT and CDR2 FQNNGV. Here the CDR3 DNA reads TGTGCCAGCAGCGCCAGGGTAAGGACTGAAGCTTTCTTT. It translates to CASSARVRTEAFF.

The rearrangement links TRBV6-1 to TRBJ1-2, with D possibly being TRBD1 (5 bases). This CDR3 spans 13 amino acids. CDR1 is MNHNS and CDR2 is SASEGT in the germline V gene. Deletions cut 6 bases from V and 4 bases from J, with 12 bases between. The CDR3 loop reads CASSPPGLYGYTF. CDR3 coding DNA: TGTGCCAGCAGCCCCCCAGGGCTCTATGGCTACACCTTC.

The chain combines TRBV7-8 with TRBJ2-7, with TRBD1 as a possible D gene (5 bases). The V end lost 0 bases, the J end lost 9 bases, and 12 bases lay between the germline ends. Germline CDR1 SGHVS, CDR2 FQNEAQ. The CDR3 is made up of 13 amino acids. Here the CDR3 reads CASSLAGRVGQYF. The CDR3 DNA is TGTGCCAGCAGCTTAGCCGGCAGGGTTGGGCAGTACTTC.

The J gene is TRBJ2-7, the V gene TRBV7-2; 9 bases line up with TRBD2. The V and J ends lost 5 bases and 7 bases, in that order; junction bases with no gene match: 9. Germline-derived CDR1 and CDR2 are SGHTA and FQGNSA. The CDR3 sequence is 14 residues long. The CDR3 bases are TGTGCCAGCAGCCCGACTAGCGGCGTGGGGGAGCAGTACTTC. Its protein product is CASSPTSGVGEQYF.

The chain has TRBV5-6 and TRBJ2-5; possibly TRBD2 for D (7 bases). Germline V gives CDR1 SGHDT, CDR2 YYEEEE. The V and J ends lost 0 bases and 3 bases respectively, with 15 bases between them. This CDR3 is 16 amino acids long. The CDR3 region is CASSLVGGGREETQYF. CDR3 nucleotide sequence: TGTGCCAGCAGCTTGGTCGGCGGGGGCCGGGAAGAGACCCAGTACTTC. Complete variable domain (other parts from reference TRBV5-6 and TRBJ2-5): DAGVTQSPTHLIKTRGQQVTLRCSPKSGHDTVSWYQQALGQGPQFIFQYYEEEERQRGNFPDRFSGHQFPNYSSELNVNALLLGDSALYLCASSLVGGGREETQYFGPGTRLLVL.

The chain couples TRBV15 to TRBJ2-2; D remains ambiguous. Trimming stripped 1 base from V and 0 bases from J, with 18 bases between. Germline V gene sequence: CDR1 LNHNV, CDR2 YYDKDF (reference sequence). This CDR3 spans 19 amino acids. This CDR3 is CATSRASDTAFSNTGELFF. CDR3 DNA sequence: TGTGCCACCAGCAGAGCTTCCGACACGGCGTTTTCGAACACCGGGGAGCTGTTTTTT.

V is TRBV19 and J is TRBJ1-2; TRBD1 might be the D (5 bases). V was shortened by 2 bases and J by 0 bases, with 16 bases between the two germline ends. The CDR3 contains 17 residues. Germline lookup yields CDR1 LNHDA and CDR2 SQIVND (reference sequence). CDR3 nucleotides: TGTGCCAGTAGTATAAGGCCGAGACAGATAACTAACTATGGCTACACCTTC. Its protein product is CASSIRPRQITNYGYTF.

V gene TRBV5-1 combines with J gene TRBJ2-1; 9 bases are shared with TRBD2. Looked up from germline, CDR1 is SGHRS and CDR2 is YFSETQ. CDR3 size: 18 residues. V shed 4 bases, J shed 7 bases, and the junction held 18 bases outside the gene matches. The CDR3 loop is CASSPKVVVVAGVNEQFF. For the CDR3, the DNA is TGCGCCAGCAGCCCCAAAGTCGTGGTCGTAGCGGGGGTTAATGAGCAGTTCTTC.

Points on this clone: Germline is not matched at one junction end, which may reflect a read error. The chain combines TRBV3-1 (or the pseudogene TRBV3-2) with TRBJ2-2; D uncertain. The germline CDR1 and CDR2 sequences are LGHDT and YNNKEL (reference sequence). The CDR3 contains 13 residues. Written as DNA, the CDR3 is TGCCCCATGGAACGGAGGAACACCGGGGAGCTGTTTTTT. Its translation: CPMERRNTGELFF.

J is TRBJ1-5 and V is TRBV24-1; 10 nucleotides agree with TRBD1. The germline gives CDR1 KGHDR, CDR2 SFDVKD. The V gene end was trimmed by 2 bases and the J gene end by 2 bases; junction bases not matched to a gene: 5. This CDR3 has 17 amino acids. The CDR3 loop reads CATSDSRQGAGNQPQHF. The CDR3 bases are TGTGCCACCAGTGATTCCCGACAGGGGGCCGGCAATCAGCCCCAGCATTTT.

This chain connects TRBV3-1 (or the pseudogene TRBV3-2) to TRBJ2-5, with 7 positions matching TRBD2. This CDR3 has 19 residues. Germline loops: CDR1 LGHDT, CDR2 YNNKEL (reference sequence). V was clipped by 3 bases and J by 5 bases; unmatched bases: 21. In DNA, the CDR3 is TGTGCCAGCAGCCAGGAGGGGACTACGATTGGCGGGGCCGGGGAGACCCAGTACTTC. Its protein is CASSQEGTTIGGAGETQYF.

A few counts support this clone. The chain joins TRBV29-1 to TRBJ2-1; TRBD2 is a possible D gene (6 bases). Germline CDR1 is SQVTM and CDR2 is ANQGSEA. The CDR3 runs to 13 residues. The V gene lost 4 bases and the J gene lost 1 base, with 8 bases spanning the gap. CDR3 amino acids: CSVAGTSYNEQFF. In DNA form, the CDR3 reads TGCAGCGTTGCCGGGACTTCCTACAATGAGCAGTTCTTC.

CDR3 region: CAWVGGGRIRTDTQYF. In DNA form, the CDR3 reads TGTGCCTGGGTAGGCGGGGGTCGAATTCGCACAGATACGCAGTATTTT. The chain employs TRBV30 and TRBJ2-3; 7 bases agree with TRBD2. Germline V gene lookup returns CDR1 GTSNPN and CDR2 SVGIG (reference sequence). CDR3 length: 16 residues. V lost 5 bases, J lost 1 base, and 12 bases stayed unmatched.

This chain joins TRBV2 and TRBJ1-4; possible D gene TRBD1, 5 bases. Trimming cost V 5 bases and J 6 bases, with 10 bases left between them. CDR1 SNHLY and CDR2 FYNNEI come from the germline V gene. The CDR3 sequence is 13 residues long. CDR3 sequence: CASSSGTHEKLFF. The CDR3 nucleotides read TGTGCCAGCAGTTCCGGGACTCATGAAAAACTGTTTTTT.

The V and J genes are TRBV10-2 and TRBJ2-3; the D gene is possibly TRBD1 (5 bases). This CDR3 is 14 amino acids long. V was cut by 6 bases and J by 1 base, with 11 bases left in between. The germline CDR1 and CDR2 sequences are WSHSY and SAAADI. The CDR3: CASSRVSGTDTQYF. The CDR3 DNA reads TGCGCCAGCAGCAGGGTGAGTGGCACAGATACGCAGTATTTT.

The J gene is TRBJ1-1, the V gene TRBV5-1; D possibly corresponds to TRBD1 (6 bases). V was shortened by 2 bases and J by 2 bases, with 16 bases between the two germline ends. Germline loops: CDR1 SGHRS, CDR2 YFSETQ. This CDR3 region has 16 residues. The CDR3 DNA reads TGCGCCAGCAGCTTTAGTACCGGGACAAGTAACACTGAAGCTTTCTTT. It translates to CASSFSTGTSNTEAFF.

The CDR3 reads CASRLVPQPDTYEQYF. CDR3 nucleotide sequence: TGTGCAAGTCGCTTAGTACCACAACCGGACACCTACGAGCAGTACTTC. This chain connects TRBV12-2 to TRBJ2-7; the table's D call, TRBD1, has no DNA check behind it. TRBV12-2 is recorded as a pseudogene. This CDR3 has 16 amino acids.

The rearrangement joins TRBV10-3 to TRBJ2-2; no clear D. Trimming removed 2 bases from V and 5 bases from J, with 6 bases in between. Germline V gives CDR1 ENHRY, CDR2 SYGVKD. The CDR3 consists of 13 residues. The CDR3 DNA is TGTGCCATCAGTGAGCTTAGTACCGGGGAGCTGTTTTTT. Translation: CAISELSTGELFF.

The chain is built from TRBV18 and TRBJ2-7; D gene ambiguous. The CDR3 spans 14 residues. CDR1 is KGHSH, CDR2 LQKENI, per germline. Trimming shortened V by 5 bases and J by 1 base, and 12 bases separated the two germline ends. As DNA, the CDR3 is TGTGCCAGCTCATCGTCCAGCGCTTCCTACGAGCAGTACTTC. It specifies CASSSSSASYEQYF.

The J gene is TRBJ1-1, the V gene TRBV5-5; weak D call: TRBD1 (6 bases). V was trimmed by 0 bases and J by 4 bases, leaving 16 bases between them. Germline CDR1 and CDR2: SGHKS and YYEKEE (reference sequence). This CDR3 has 16 residues. This CDR3 is CASSLVTGLRFTEAFF. The CDR3, as DNA: TGTGCCAGCAGCTTGGTCACAGGGCTACGGTTCACTGAAGCTTTCTTT.

V is TRBV11-2 and J is TRBJ2-7; 13 bases match TRBD2. Per germline, CDR1 SGHAT and CDR2 FQNNGV. CDR3 length: 19 residues. Trimming at V came to 5 bases and at J to 3 bases, leaving 16 bases not matched to a gene. CDR3: CASSHPGTSGARGVYEQYF. The CDR3 nucleotides read TGTGCCAGCAGCCACCCCGGGACTAGCGGGGCTCGGGGCGTCTACGAGCAGTACTTC.

The V gene is TRBV18, the J gene TRBJ1-6; D ambiguous. Germline V gene lookup returns CDR1 KGHSH and CDR2 LQKENI. The CDR3 has 14 amino acids. V lost 5 bases and J lost 8, with 13 bases in between. The CDR3 here is CASSSLRSDSPLHF. The CDR3, as DNA: TGTGCCAGCTCAAGTCTACGGAGCGATTCACCCCTCCACTTT.